This TCR beta chain was recorded in a study of CD8+CD57+ T cells in acquired aplastic anemia. Study-wide findings and caveats: Patient and control CD8+ Simpson's diversity was not significantly different.

Regarding this clonotype: Its target is not known. One end of the junction varies from germline; a read error may be responsible.

The CDR3 sequence is 14 residues long. Germline V gene data show CDR1 as SNHLY and CDR2 as FYNNEI. Patients who underwent sequencing had shown CD8+CD57+ cell expansion by flow cytometry. Everyone among the patients had severe acquired aplastic anemia. There was no therapy given to any patient before the blood sampling took place. Profiles of TCR beta VDJ and CDR3 were generated from a genomic DNA template. Via MiXCR, TCRdb re-called the reads, giving one row per CDR3 protein. The table shows around 220,000 distinct CDR3 sequences, with approximately 51% occurring only once. The specimen sequenced was sorted CD4+, CD8+, or CD8+CD57+ T cells (not recorded which) from PBMCs. This sequence was found in a human donor with aplastic anemia. The rearrangement links TRBV2 to TRBJ1-1; weak D call: TRBD1 (6 bases). The CDR3: CASSEGTENAEAFF. DNA for the CDR3: TGTGCCAGCAGTGAAGGGACAGAGAACGCTGAAGCTTTCTTT.